The 21 T cell receptor beta chains in this list originate from one sample, sequenced in a study of cytomegalovirus exposure and HLA in healthy donors. PCR used 60 Vbeta primers and 13 Jbeta primers. Data came from immunoSEQ multiplex PCR; TCRdb stores just in-frame clones and leaves some out. The repertoire includes around 110,000 clones, 50% to 70% of them detected once, and nearly 9.5% sits in the top ten. Source material: PBMCs. Receptor source: a woman aged 40 to 50 in good health and CMV-seropositive.

The chain recombines TRBV28 with TRBJ1-5; 8 nucleotides agree with TRBD1. The junction had 4 bases not matched to a gene; V was cut back by 6 bases and J by 0 bases. Per the germline V gene, CDR1 is MDHEN and CDR2 is SYDVKM. The CDR3 runs to 15 residues. In DNA form, the CDR3 reads TGTGCCAGCAGCTGGACAGGGCTTAGCAATCAGCCCCAGCATTTT. Translating it yields CASSWTGLSNQPQHF. Full variable domain (remainder filled in from reference TRBV28 and TRBJ1-5): DVKVTQSSRYLVKRTGEKVFLECVQDMDHENMFWYRQDPGLGLRLIYFSYDVKMKEKGDIPEGYSVSREKKERFSLILESASTNQTSMYLCASSWTGLSNQPQHFGDGTRLSIL.

The CDR3 bases are TGTGCCAGCAGTGAGACAGGGGGCGACCCGGCAGATACGCAGTATTTT. This translates into CASSETGGDPADTQYF. This sequence joins TRBV6-1 and TRBJ2-3, with 10 bases matching TRBD1. CDR3 length equals 16 residues. Germline V gene data show CDR1 as MNHNS and CDR2 as SASEGT. V shed 3 bases and J 4 bases; nucleotides not matched to a gene: 7.

This clone was seen a handful of times. V is TRBV15 and J is TRBJ2-7, with 8 nucleotides matching TRBD2. CDR1 and CDR2 from the germline V gene are LNHNV and YYDKDF (reference sequence). This CDR3 has 17 residues. V shed 1 base, J shed 5 bases, and the junction held 13 bases outside the gene matches. CDR3 DNA: TGTGCCACCAGCAGAGGGAATAAACGGGAGGGCTTCCACGAGCAGTACTTC. Protein sequence: CATSRGNKREGFHEQYF.

This clone was detected only a few times. V and J are TRBV4-1 and TRBJ1-5; tentative D call: TRBD1 (6 bases). Per the germline V gene, CDR1 is MGHRA and CDR2 is YSYEKL. V was pared by 1 base and J by 6 bases, with 13 bases between. The CDR3 is 15 residues long. The CDR3 here is CASSQGWGGSQPQHF. The CDR3 region has the DNA TGCGCCAGCAGCCAAGGGTGGGGGGGCAGTCAGCCCCAGCATTTT.

The chain recombines TRBV19 with TRBJ2-7; D may be TRBD2 (6 bases). The V end was cut by 3 bases, the J end by 4 bases, with 13 bases between. The V gene's germline CDR1 is LNHDA and CDR2 SQIVND (reference sequence). This CDR3 spans 14 amino acids. This CDR3 is CASSISVTSYEQYF. DNA for the CDR3: TGTGCCAGTAGTATTTCGGTGACTAGTTACGAGCAGTACTTC. The full variable domain, in which reference TRBV19 and TRBJ2-7 provide the parts outside the CDR3, is DGGITQSPKYLFRKEGQNVTLSCEQNLNHDAMYWYRQDPGQGLRLIYYSQIVNDFQKGDIAEGYSVSREKKESFPLTVTSAQKNPTAFYLCASSISVTSYEQYFGPGTRLTVT.

V and J are TRBV6-1 and TRBJ1-5; tentative D call: TRBD1 (6 bases). The CDR3 loop spans 16 amino acids. Germline V lookup: CDR1 MNHNS, CDR2 SASEGT. Trimming pared 3 bases from V and 3 bases from J, leaving 15 bases between. CDR3 amino acids: CASSEWGGLANQPQHF. CDR3 nucleotide sequence: TGTGCCAGCAGTGAGTGGGGGGGGCTTGCCAATCAGCCCCAGCATTTT.

This clone was observed many times. This rearrangement joins TRBV6-4 to TRBJ2-1; 9 bases map to TRBD1. Germline CDR1 is MRHNA and CDR2 is SNTAGT. This CDR3 comprises 14 residues. V gave up 3 bases and J gave up 7 bases; unmatched junction bases: 4. The CDR3 DNA sequence: TGTGCCAGCAGTGAGGGACAGGGCGGTAATGAGCAGTTCTTC. Translating gives CASSEGQGGNEQFF.

The chain uses TRBV5-4 and TRBJ2-7; TRBD1 matches at 8 bases. Looked up from germline, CDR1 is SGHNT and CDR2 is YYREEE (reference sequence). This CDR3 comprises 16 residues. V gave up 1 base and J gave up 6 bases; unmatched junction bases: 12. In nucleotides, the CDR3 is TGTGCCAGCAGCTTGTCTGGGACAGGATTCCCTCTCGAGCAGTACTTC. Translation: CASSLSGTGFPLEQYF. Filled out from reference TRBV5-4 and TRBJ2-7, the complete variable domain reads ETGVTQSPTHLIKTRGQQVTLRCSSQSGHNTVSWYQQALGQGPQFIFQYYREEENGRGNFPPRFSGLQFPNYSSELNVNALELDDSALYLCASSLSGTGFPLEQYFGPGTRLTVT.

The rearrangement joins TRBV6-5 to TRBJ2-7, with TRBD2 matching 9 bases. Looked up from germline, CDR1 is MNHEY and CDR2 is SVGAGI. There are 16 residues in the CDR3. The trim removed 0 bases at V and 3 bases at J, leaving 6 bases unmatched. CDR3 region: CASSYSRGRGGYEQYF. The CDR3 bases are TGTGCCAGCAGTTACTCTCGCGGGAGGGGAGGCTACGAGCAGTACTTC.

V gene TRBV5-4 combines with J gene TRBJ2-7; 10 nucleotides align to TRBD2. The CDR3 is made up of 16 amino acids. The V gene's germline CDR1 is SGHNT and CDR2 YYREEE (reference sequence). With 4 bases clipped from V and 0 bases from J, the junction kept 7 bases outside the gene matches. As DNA, the CDR3 is TGTGCCAGCAGCCAAACTAGCGGGGTCAGCTCCTACGAGCAGTACTTC. Translated, it gives CASSQTSGVSSYEQYF.

The table lists this clone with a few counts. This sequence joins TRBV2 and TRBJ2-5; D perhaps matches TRBD2 (6 bases). Germline V gives CDR1 SNHLY, CDR2 FYNNEI. This CDR3 spans 16 amino acids. The ends were cut back, 4 bases at V and 1 base at J, with 16 bases in the middle. CDR3 residues: CASSVRRDVGQETQYF. The CDR3 bases are TGTGCCAGCAGTGTTCGGCGGGATGTAGGCCAAGAGACCCAGTACTTC.

The gene calls are TRBV6-5 and TRBJ2-2; 9 bases are shared with TRBD1. V was pared by 6 bases and J by 4 bases, with 3 bases of the junction left unmatched. Germline V gives CDR1 MNHEY, CDR2 SVGAGI. The CDR3 extends over 14 amino acids. CDR3 in DNA: TGTGCCAGCAGGAGGACAGGGGCCACCGGGGAGCTGTTTTTT. It is translated as CASRRTGATGELFF.

The J gene is TRBJ2-5, the V gene TRBV28; 11 nucleotides align to TRBD1. CDR1 and CDR2 (germline): MDHEN, SYDVKM. The CDR3 is 15 residues long. V lost 8 bases and J lost 7; bases outside the gene matches: 12. As DNA, the CDR3 is TGTGCCAGCTTGCTGCTAACCGGGACAGGGGGGACCCAGTACTTC. Protein product: CASLLLTGTGGTQYF.

This clone was counted between two and nine times. This chain joins TRBV9 and TRBJ1-6; D is undetermined. The CDR3 runs 13 residues. Germline V gives CDR1 SGDLS, CDR2 YYNGEE. V lost 1 base, J lost 4 bases, and 3 bases lay in between. This CDR3 reads CASSVQYNSPLHF. The CDR3 DNA sequence: TGTGCCAGCAGCGTACAATATAATTCACCCCTCCACTTT.

V usage is TRBV6-6 and J usage is TRBJ2-7, with a possible D match to TRBD2 (6 bases). Trimming took 3 bases from V and 6 from J, leaving 18 bases between them. The CDR3 runs to 15 residues. Germline V CDR1 and CDR2: MNHNY, SVGAGI (reference sequence). In nucleotides, the CDR3 is TGTGCCAGCAGTTATCGGGGACTTTCCCTGGGCGAGCAGTACTTC. Protein: CASSYRGLSLGEQYF.

V and J are TRBV6-5 and TRBJ2-5; TRBD1 might be the D (6 bases). The DNA end lines up better with TRBJ2-7; the J call may be wrong. Looked up from germline, CDR1 is MNHEY and CDR2 is SVGAGI. The CDR3 contains 14 residues. The DNA for the CDR3 is TGTGCCAGCAGACAGGGTAACCCAAGCTACGAGCAGTACTTC. The encoded protein is CASRQGNPSYEQYF.

The J gene is TRBJ2-7, the V gene TRBV7-9, with unresolved D. The CDR3 spans 15 residues. The V and J ends lost 0 bases and 6 bases respectively, with 15 bases between them. From germline, CDR1 is SEHNR and CDR2 FQNEAQ (reference sequence). CDR3: CASSLALGFASEQYF. CDR3 DNA sequence: TGTGCCAGCAGCTTAGCGCTTGGATTTGCTAGCGAGCAGTACTTC.

This chain's CDR3 is CASSPGLAGITGELFF. CDR3 sequence (DNA): TGTGCCAGCAGCCCCGGACTAGCGGGAATCACCGGGGAGCTGTTTTTT. V and J are TRBV7-3 and TRBJ2-2, with TRBD2 identical over 12 bases. This CDR3 spans 16 amino acids. Trimming took 5 bases from V and 4 from J; bases not matched to a gene: 5. Germline-derived CDR1 and CDR2 are SGHTA and FQGTGA.

The chain combines TRBV6-6 with TRBJ1-3; D perhaps matches TRBD1 (5 bases). Trimming removed 10 bases at V and 0 bases at J, with 13 bases between. This CDR3 contains 14 residues. Germline V gene data show CDR1 as MNHNY and CDR2 as SVGAGI (reference sequence). CDR3 sequence (DNA): TGTGCCACCCTTCGGGGGGGCTCTGGAAACACCATATATTTT. It codes for CATLRGGSGNTIYF.

The sample holds a few counts of this clone. J is TRBJ2-7 and V is TRBV6-1; 9 nucleotides align to TRBD1. Per the germline V gene, CDR1 is MNHNS and CDR2 is SASEGT. The CDR3 loop spans 15 amino acids. With 4 bases clipped from V and 2 bases from J, the junction kept 6 bases outside the gene matches. Here the CDR3 DNA reads TGTGCCAGCAGTGCCGGACAGGGGCTCACCTACGAGCAGTACTTC. It translates to CASSAGQGLTYEQYF.

This chain uses TRBV27 with TRBJ1-1, with D possibly TRBD1 on 5 matching bases. This CDR3 spans 15 amino acids. V was shortened by 0 bases and J by 8 bases, with 16 bases between the two germline ends. The germline gives CDR1 MNHEY, CDR2 SMNVEV (reference sequence). The CDR3 loop reads CASSLSDPGISEAFF. The CDR3 DNA follows: TGTGCCAGCAGTTTATCCGACCCAGGGATCTCAGAAGCTTTCTTT.